Listed here are 10 T cell receptor beta chains from one sample, sequenced in a study of cytomegalovirus exposure and HLA in healthy donors. PCR amplification relied on 60 Vbeta primers (plus 13 Jbeta primers). Using immunoSEQ multiplex PCR, the repertoire was profiled, and TCRdb retains in-frame clones only, with some absent. The sample gives some 140,000 clones, approximately 85% of which show up once; about 8.1% is in the top ten. The sequencing sample was made of PBMCs. All receptors derive from a woman between 50 and 59 years old in good health and CMV-seropositive.

The chain employs TRBV4-3 and TRBJ1-4; maybe TRBD1 (5 bases). Looked up from germline, CDR1 is LGHNA and CDR2 is YSLEER. Trimming removed 1 base at V and 6 bases at J, with 12 bases between. The CDR3 sequence is 15 residues long. The CDR3 sequence: CASSQGWGGDEKLFF. The CDR3 DNA follows: TGCGCCAGCAGCCAAGGTTGGGGGGGGGATGAAAAACTGTTTTTT.

The V and J genes are TRBV19 and TRBJ2-7; 9 positions match TRBD1. The CDR3 is 15 residues long. The trim removed 5 bases at V and 1 base at J, leaving 6 bases unmatched. CDR1 is LNHDA, CDR2 SQIVND, per germline (reference sequence). CDR3 sequence reads: CASSGGQGNSYEQYF. In DNA form, the CDR3 reads TGTGCCAGTAGTGGGGGACAGGGAAATTCCTACGAGCAGTACTTC.

This clone has only one observation. This CDR3 is missing its conserved last phenylalanine or tryptophan, likely due to a read error. This sequence joins TRBV6-5 and TRBJ2-7; a weak D match, TRBD1 (6 bases). Germline CDR1 MNHEY, CDR2 SVGAGI. CDR3 length: 12 amino acids. V lost 5 bases to trimming and J lost 3 bases, with 8 bases between them. CDR3 protein: CASSPRGYEQYL. The DNA for the CDR3 is TGTGCCAGCAGTCCCAGGGGCTACGAGCAGTACCTC.

The chain has TRBV11-2 and TRBJ2-1, with 11 bases identical to TRBD2. After removal of 1 base from V and 11 bases from J, the junction contained 4 bases not matched to a gene. The CDR3 is made up of 14 amino acids. CDR1 is SGHAT, CDR2 FQNNGV, per germline. This CDR3 reads CASSLVLAGVKQFF. Here the CDR3 DNA reads TGTGCCAGCAGCTTAGTACTAGCGGGAGTGAAGCAGTTCTTC.

This chain connects TRBV5-1 to TRBJ2-2, with 7 positions matching TRBD1. The CDR3 has 15 amino acids. V trimming: 2 bases; J trimming: 6 bases; junction bases outside the gene matches: 7. CDR1 and CDR2 from the germline V gene are SGHRS and YFSETQ. DNA for the CDR3: TGCGCCAGCAGCTTAGACAGGGTATTCGCCGGGGAGCTGTTTTTT. It codes for CASSLDRVFAGELFF.

Note on this clone: The same CDR3 can be traced to other DNA sequences in this sample. The chain employs TRBV7-3 and TRBJ2-5; 9 positions match TRBD1. The ends lost 5 bases at V and 4 bases at J; junction bases unmatched: 2. This CDR3 spans 13 amino acids. The germline CDR1 and CDR2 sequences are SGHTA and FQGTGA. Written as DNA, the CDR3 is TGTGCCAGCAGCCAGGGACAGGGAGAGACCCAGTACTTC. It codes for CASSQGQGETQYF.

This rearrangement joins TRBV9 to TRBJ2-1; D might be TRBD2 (6 bases). Trimming removed 4 bases at V and 7 bases at J, with 21 bases between. CDR1 is SGDLS and CDR2 is YYNGEE in the germline V gene. This CDR3 has 16 residues. The CDR3 nucleotides read TGTGCCAGCAGCCCCCGGGACTCCCTCATCTCTAATGAGCAGTTCTTC. Translating gives CASSPRDSLISNEQFF. The full variable domain, with the rest looked up from reference TRBV9 and TRBJ2-1, is DSGVTQTPKHLITATGQRVTLRCSPRSGDLSVYWYQQSLDQGLQFLIQYYNGEERAKGNILERFSAQQFPDLHSELNLSSLELGDSALYFCASSPRDSLISNEQFFGPGTRLTVL.

The chain is built from TRBV7-3 and TRBJ2-1; 10 nucleotides match TRBD2. CDR1 is SGHTA and CDR2 is FQGTGA in the germline V gene. This CDR3 has 15 amino acids. V shed 1 base and J 8 bases; nucleotides not matched to a gene: 5. The CDR3 spells CASSLSPSGSHEQFF. CDR3 sequence (DNA): TGTGCCAGCAGCTTAAGTCCTAGCGGGAGCCATGAGCAGTTCTTC.

The rearrangement links TRBV21-1 to TRBJ1-3. TRBV21-1 is annotated as a pseudogene. The CDR3 totals 16 residues. CDR3 residues: CASSKDTPGGWSTIYF. The CDR3, as DNA: TGTGCCAGCAGCAAAGATACCCCCGGCGGGTGGAGCACCATATATTTT.

V usage is TRBV7-8 and J usage is TRBJ2-1, with TRBD2 matching over 8 bases. The trim removed 2 bases at V and 4 bases at J, leaving 4 bases unmatched. Germline CDR1 SGHVS, CDR2 FQNEAQ. The CDR3 sequence is 15 residues long. The CDR3 bases are TGTGCCAGCAGCTTACCGGCGGGGGGATACAATGAGCAGTTCTTC. Protein sequence: CASSLPAGGYNEQFF. The complete variable domain, with remaining parts taken from reference TRBV7-8 and TRBJ2-1, reads GAGVSQSPRYKVAKRGQDVALRCDPISGHVSLFWYQQALGQGPEFLTYFQNEAQLDKSGLPSDRFFAERPEGSVSTLKIQRTQQEDSAVYLCASSLPAGGYNEQFFGPGTRLTVL.